This T cell receptor beta chain comes out of a study of neoadjuvant anti-PD-1 for oral cavity cancer. Study context: Around day 43, patients without progression received a fourth nivolumab dose before surgery.

This clone was seen more than once but under ten times. Here immunoSEQ multiplex PCR was the method, and the copy in TCRdb shows in-frame clones only, minus some. The sample shows about 7,900 clones, 55% to 65% of them seen only once. V shed 2 bases and J 7 bases; nucleotides not matched to a gene: 3. CDR3 length equals 15 residues. The germline V gene has CDR1 KGHSH and CDR2 LQKENI. Time point described: after neoadjuvant nivolumab, at surgical resection. No culture or expansion preceded analysis of these blood cells. The receptor was derived from a person aged 35 to 85 with oral cavity squamous cell carcinoma. The sequences come from PBMCs, collected after nivolumab (anti-PD-1) treatment. The rearrangement links TRBV18 to TRBJ1-6; 9 nucleotides align to TRBD1. CDR3 in DNA: TGTGCCAGCTCACCATTTGGGACAGGGAATTCACCCCTCCACTTT. It yields the protein CASSPFGTGNSPLHF.